The 16 T cell receptor beta chains below were found in one sample sequenced in a study of T cell responses to AZD1222 COVID-19 vaccine. Measured with immunoSEQ multiplex PCR; TCRdb has only the in-frame clones, and not every one. Here the sample spans more than 150,000 clones, about 92% being singletons. Specimen: peripheral blood, collected on day 0 of AZD1222 vaccination. The receptor source for this set is an adult in good health.

This sequence joins TRBV7-8 and TRBJ1-1; 7 bases are a match to TRBD1. V gave up 5 bases and J gave up 0 bases; unmatched junction bases: 12. The CDR3 covers 17 residues. Germline-derived CDR1 and CDR2 are SGHVS and FQNEAQ. The CDR3 sequence: CASSKSRQGAMNTEAFF. The CDR3 nucleotides are TGTGCCAGCAGCAAATCTAGACAGGGTGCGATGAACACTGAAGCTTTCTTT. The full variable domain, in which reference TRBV7-8 and TRBJ1-1 provide the parts outside the CDR3, is GAGVSQSPRYKVAKRGQDVALRCDPISGHVSLFWYQQALGQGPEFLTYFQNEAQLDKSGLPSDRFFAERPEGSVSTLKIQRTQQEDSAVYLCASSKSRQGAMNTEAFFGQGTRLTVV.

V and J are TRBV5-8 and TRBJ2-3; the match to TRBD1 covers 9 bases. CDR1 SGHTS and CDR2 YDEGEE come from the germline V gene. CDR3 length equals 18 residues. V was pared by 1 base and J by 3 bases, with 12 bases of the junction left unmatched. The CDR3 loop is CASSLNVVPGQGTDTQYF. The CDR3 region has the DNA TGTGCCAGCAGCTTGAATGTAGTACCGGGACAGGGAACAGATACGCAGTATTTT.

The chain uses TRBV6-2 or TRBV6-3 and TRBJ1-2; D unclear. The CDR3 is 14 amino acids. Germline CDR1 is MNHEY and CDR2 is SVGEGT. V was shortened by 4 bases and J by 5 bases, with 14 bases between the two germline ends. The CDR3 DNA sequence: TGTGCCAGCAGTTCTTCCTCCGTATCATATGGCTACACCTTC. Protein product: CASSSSSVSYGYTF.

This clone was picked up a small number of times. The rearrangement uses TRBV3-1 (or the pseudogene TRBV3-2) and TRBJ2-5; 9 positions match TRBD2. Trimming cost V 8 bases and J 4 bases; bases outside gene matches: 8. CDR3 size: 14 residues. CDR1 LGHDT and CDR2 YNNKEL come from the germline V gene (reference sequence). The CDR3 reads CASGAPAGGETQYF. CDR3 DNA sequence: TGTGCCAGCGGGGCCCCAGCGGGGGGAGAGACCCAGTACTTC.

This clone appeared once. The V gene is TRBV18, the J gene TRBJ2-7; 9 bases are a match to TRBD1. V lost 3 bases to trimming and J lost 6 bases; unmatched junction nucleotides: 6. Germline lookup yields CDR1 KGHSH and CDR2 LQKENI. CDR3 size: 14 residues. In DNA, the CDR3 is TGTGCCAGCTCACCGGACCTGACAGGGGGCGAGCAGTACGTC. This sequence encodes CASSPDLTGGEQYV.

The sample holds one count of this clone. The chain couples TRBV9 to TRBJ1-1, with D uncertain. The V gene's germline CDR1 is SGDLS and CDR2 YYNGEE. V lost 5 bases and J lost 6, with 14 bases in between. CDR3 length equals 13 residues. CDR3 coding DNA: TGTGCCAGCAGTGAACAAATGAAGTCTGAAGCTTTCTTT. Its translation is CASSEQMKSEAFF.

V and J are TRBV14 and TRBJ2-5; D perhaps matches TRBD1 (5 bases). Germline loops: CDR1 SGHDN, CDR2 FVKESK. V lost 0 bases and J lost 5, with 13 bases in between. CDR3 size: 15 residues. CDR3: CASSQESYPGETQYF. The CDR3 nucleotides read TGTGCCAGCAGCCAAGAAAGCTATCCAGGGGAGACCCAGTACTTC.

J is TRBJ1-6 and V is TRBV19; perhaps TRBD1 as D (5 bases). Trimming shortened V by 6 bases and J by 6 bases, and 6 bases separated the two germline ends. Germline assignment: CDR1 LNHDA and CDR2 SQIVND (reference sequence). The CDR3 totals 12 residues. CDR3 sequence: CASSDSNSPLHF. The CDR3 DNA reads as TGTGCCAGTAGCGACAGTAATTCACCCCTCCACTTT.

The rearrangement uses TRBV30 and TRBJ1-2, with D maybe TRBD1 (6 bases). This CDR3 comprises 14 residues. V was cut by 3 bases and J by 3 bases, with 14 bases left in between. Germline CDR1 GTSNPN, CDR2 SVGIG (reference sequence). CDR3 bases: TGTGCCTGGAGCCCCGGGACAACCTACTATGGCTACACCTTC. Protein sequence: CAWSPGTTYYGYTF.

The genes are TRBV7-2 and TRBJ2-5; D may be TRBD1 (6 bases). Deletions cut 3 bases from V and 4 bases from J, with 15 bases between. CDR3 size: 15 residues. In germline, CDR1 is SGHTA, CDR2 FQGNSA. DNA of the CDR3: TGTGCCAGCAGCTTTCCGGGACACGCCTTAGAGACCCAGTACTTC. Its protein is CASSFPGHALETQYF.

The J gene is TRBJ2-1, the V gene TRBV15; a possible D gene is TRBD2 (6 bases). V was cut by 6 bases and J by 2 bases, with 14 bases left in between. The CDR3 extends over 15 amino acids. CDR1 LNHNV and CDR2 YYDKDF come from the germline V gene (reference sequence). CDR3 sequence (DNA): TGTGCCACCAGTTATGACAGCGGGCCCTACAATGAGCAGTTCTTC. Amino acids: CATSYDSGPYNEQFF.

This rearrangement joins TRBV28 to TRBJ2-7, with 15 bases aligning to TRBD2. This CDR3 has 15 residues. CDR1 is MDHEN, CDR2 SYDVKM, per germline. J was trimmed by 6 bases and V by 4 bases; bases with no gene match: 4. The CDR3 loop is CASSSRTSGGGEQYV. CDR3 DNA: TGTGCCAGCAGTTCAAGGACTAGCGGGGGGGGCGAGCAGTACGTC.

This rearrangement joins TRBV9 to TRBJ1-6, with D possibly matching TRBD1 (6 bases). Germline assignment: CDR1 SGDLS and CDR2 YYNGEE. The CDR3 has 18 amino acids. The V end was cut by 2 bases, the J end by 0 bases, with 15 bases between. Here the CDR3 reads CASSVGGHPSSYNSPLHF. In nucleotides, the CDR3 is TGTGCCAGCAGCGTCGGGGGGCACCCGAGCTCCTATAATTCACCCCTCCACTTT.

CDR3 sequence: CASSSRGGQVINEQFF. DNA of the CDR3: TGTGCCAGCAGCTCCCGTGGGGGACAGGTGATCAATGAGCAGTTCTTC. The V gene is TRBV2, the J gene TRBJ2-1; TRBD1 matches 8 bases. With 6 bases clipped from V and 6 bases from J, the junction kept 13 bases outside the gene matches. Germline V gene lookup returns CDR1 SNHLY and CDR2 FYNNEI. There are 16 residues in the CDR3.

J is TRBJ2-1 and V is TRBV7-2; D is uncertain. The germline V gene has CDR1 SGHTA and CDR2 FQGNSA. V was clipped by 2 bases and J by 9 bases, with 14 bases between them. The CDR3 is made up of 14 amino acids. The CDR3, as DNA: TGTGCCAGCAGCTTAAGGTACCACCCCGGTGAGCAGTTCTTC. It encodes CASSLRYHPGEQFF.

Here the CDR3 reads CASSVPQGVAGELFF. The CDR3 DNA reads TGCGCCAGCAGCGTACCACAGGGCGTCGCCGGGGAGCTGTTTTTT. The chain employs TRBV5-1 and TRBJ2-2; tentatively, D is TRBD1 (6 bases). The V gene's germline CDR1 is SGHRS and CDR2 YFSETQ. V lost 4 bases and J 6 bases, leaving 16 bases between the germline ends. The CDR3 spans 15 residues.